What follows describes a single T cell receptor beta chain. At least ten counts were recorded for this clonotype. The antigen it binds to is not known. It has no much larger one-base neighbor in the sample; base qualities were not kept. The record originates from a study of T-cell reconstitution after alpha-beta-depleted transplantation in children listed by TCRdb under 2016. About the investigation overall: Using TCR repertoire profiling, the study quantitatively followed how T-cell immune reconstitution unfolded in children after TCRalphabeta/CD19-depleted allogeneic hematopoietic cell transplantation.

Receptor amplification or capture employed PCR. Sequencing was carried out with an Illumina HiSeq 2500. Molecular barcoding was employed in the preparation of TCR libraries, with unique molecular identifiers being used to normalize TCRbeta repertoire quantification. TCRdb ran its own pipeline on the public reads, namely fastp trimming at Q25 and MiXCR clone calling, and kept in-frame beta chains. Rows are combined by CDR3 protein, so each entry shows the most common genes and DNA. The sample table shows 150,000 to 250,000 distinct CDR3 sequences, and less than 15% are seen once. Clones ranked in the top ten supply approximately 13% of the sample. V ends up 4 bases short and J 4 bases short, with an unmatched junction base count of 6. CDR1 and CDR2 are read off the germline V gene as SGDLS and YYNGEE. The CDR3 holds 14 amino acids from the cysteine to the phenylalanine. Solely the CDR3 DNA is kept, with 42 bases framed from the first base.

The chain was built from TRBV9 and TRBJ2-7, with 9 bases aligning to TRBD2. This clonotype originated in a human donor who donated a stem cell graft to a child with acute lymphoblastic leukemia. Sequences were derived from PBMCs from the stem cell graft donor, sampled from the stem cell graft. The CDR3 in this case is CASSQGLAGYEQYF. Read as DNA, the sequence is TGTGCCAGCAGCCAGGGCCTAGCGGGGTACGAGCAGTACTTC. Where the CDR3 stops, the reference TRBV9 and TRBJ2-7 genes take over; the full variable domain is DSGVTQTPKHLITATGQRVTLRCSPRSGDLSVYWYQQSLDQGLQFLIQYYNGEERAKGNILERFSAQQFPDLHSELNLSSLELGDSALYFCASSQGLAGYEQYFGPGTRLTVT.